The clone carrying this T cell receptor beta chain was observed at least ten times. Its target is not known. The ends were cut back, 4 bases at V and 2 bases at J, with 18 bases in the middle. This CDR3 has 16 amino acids. Germline V gene sequence: CDR1 SQVTM, CDR2 ANQGSEA. Once RNA had been extracted, it was reverse transcribed into cDNA to act as the sequencing template. Clones were read by immunoSEQ multiplex PCR, and TCRdb kept only the in-frame ones, dropping some. The sample contains about 210,000 clones, roughly two fifths of which appear only once. The data stem from a study of CD8+ T cells in alopecia areata. General study points: Significant decreases in scalp clonality and expanded CD8+ clones followed tofacitinib treatment. In scalp and blood during tofacitinib, many expanded lesional clones persisted.

Treatment: oral pan-JAK inhibitor, 5-10 mg twice daily. T lymphocytes (CD4+ and CD8+) were sorted from PBMCs. The sequencing used CD4+ T cells sorted from blood, collected at roughly week 30, from a patient treated with tofacitinib. The chain employs TRBV29-1 and TRBJ2-1, with D possibly being TRBD1 (5 bases). The sequence was collected from a human donor with alopecia areata. The CDR3 DNA sequence: TGCAGCGTTGGGCCCCGACAGCCGCTACCCTACAATGAGCAGTTCTTC. It specifies CSVGPRQPLPYNEQFF.